This TCR beta chain was sequenced in a study of Ad26.COV2.S vaccination and SARS-CoV-2 variants. Across the study: Dosing was one shot or two shots 56 days apart.

Stated treatment: some 20 received Ad26.COV2.S at low or high dose, single or two shots; a few received placebo; per-sample allocation not given. At day 63 after the first vaccine or placebo injection, samples were drawn. This CDR3 region has 15 residues. Trimming at V came to 1 base and at J to 4 bases, leaving 3 bases not matched to a gene. Germline-derived CDR1 and CDR2 are SGDLS and YYNGEE. Using immunoSEQ multiplex PCR, the repertoire was profiled, and TCRdb retains in-frame clones only, with some absent. The sample lists roughly 700,000 clones, roughly nine tenths seen once, with over 1.3% in the top ten.

The specimen comprised peripheral blood, sampled in a trial of Ad26.COV2.S vaccine versus placebo. The clonotype originates from a person aged 18 to 65 who received the Ad26.COV2.S COVID-19 vaccine or a placebo. The rearrangement links TRBV9 to TRBJ2-3, with 10 nucleotides matching TRBD2. This CDR3 reads CASSVLLAGSDTQYF. CDR3 bases: TGTGCCAGCAGCGTACTACTAGCGGGGTCAGATACGCAGTATTTT.